The 30 T cell receptor beta chains given below trace back to one sample, sequenced in a study of blood T cell repertoires in COVID-19. Assay: immunoSEQ multiplex PCR; the TCRdb copy retains only in-frame clones and omits some. The sample shows approximately 360,000 clones, more than 75% of them seen only once. Sequencing was done on a sample of PBMCs or T cells enriched from blood (not recorded which). Every receptor here comes from a woman under 40 with acute COVID-19.

The CDR3 sequence: CASSHDRDHEQYF. The CDR3 DNA reads TGTGCCAGCAGCCACGACAGGGACCACGAGCAGTACTTC. The chain couples TRBV3-1 (or the pseudogene TRBV3-2) to TRBJ2-7; TRBD1 matches 7 bases. The CDR3 extends over 13 amino acids. CDR1 LGHDT and CDR2 YNNKEL come from the germline V gene (reference sequence). Unmatched junction bases numbered 4, after V lost 3 bases and J lost 5 bases.

This chain links TRBV10-3 with TRBJ1-2; maybe TRBD1 (5 bases). There are 15 residues in the CDR3. Deletions cut 3 bases from V and 4 bases from J, with 15 bases between. Germline CDR1 reads ENHRY; CDR2 reads SYGVKD. Here the CDR3 DNA reads TGTGCCATCAGTGATTTTAAGGACACAAGCTATGGCTACACCTTC. Translating gives CAISDFKDTSYGYTF.

The chain combines TRBV7-3 with TRBJ2-6; a weak D match, TRBD1 (6 bases). This CDR3 region has 16 residues. Germline CDR1 and CDR2: SGHTA and FQGTGA. Trimming shortened V by 5 bases and J by 2 bases, and 13 bases separated the two germline ends. CDR3 DNA: TGTGCCAGCAGCCAGAGGGCAGGGGCTGGGGCCAACGTCCTGACTTTC. It translates to CASSQRAGAGANVLTF. Looking up the rest from reference TRBV7-3 and TRBJ2-6 gives the full variable domain: GAGVSQTPSNKVTEKGKYVELRCDPISGHTALYWYRQSLGQGPEFLIYFQGTGAADDSGLPNDRFFAVRPEGSVSTLKIQRTERGDSAVYLCASSQRAGAGANVLTFGAGSRLTVL.

This chain connects TRBV29-1 to TRBJ1-2; maybe TRBD1 (6 bases). CDR3 size: 14 residues. V shed 4 bases and J shed 0 bases, with 12 bases lying between them. Germline V gene data show CDR1 as SQVTM and CDR2 as ANQGSEA. The CDR3, as DNA: TGCAGCGTTGCAGGGGAACCCTCTAACTATGGCTACACCTTC. Its protein product is CSVAGEPSNYGYTF. The variable domain in full, completed from reference TRBV29-1 and TRBJ1-2, reads SAVISQKPSRDICQRGTSLTIQCQVDSQVTMMFWYRQQPGQSLTLIATANQGSEATYESGFVIDKFPISRPNLTFSTLTVSNMSPEDSSIYLCSVAGEPSNYGYTFGSGTRLTVV.

This clone was seen only a few times. This chain joins TRBV9 and TRBJ2-2; perhaps TRBD1 as D (5 bases). V lost 3 bases to trimming and J lost 9 bases, with 9 bases between them. Germline CDR1 reads SGDLS; CDR2 reads YYNGEE. The CDR3 runs 12 residues. The CDR3: CASSGTGWELFF. CDR3 coding DNA: TGTGCCAGCAGCGGTACAGGTTGGGAGCTGTTTTTT.

There are a few counts of this clone. This sequence joins TRBV3-1 (or the pseudogene TRBV3-2) and TRBJ2-7, with TRBD1 matching over 9 bases. The germline V gene has CDR1 LGHDT and CDR2 YNNKEL (reference sequence). CDR3 length: 14 amino acids. V lost 1 base, J lost 6 bases, and 4 bases stayed unmatched. CDR3 nucleotide sequence: TGTGCCAGCAGCCAAGCCCCGGACAGGGGCGAGCAGTACTTC. It yields the protein CASSQAPDRGEQYF.

This sequence joins TRBV24-1 and TRBJ1-2; 8 bases are shared with TRBD1. Germline assignment: CDR1 KGHDR and CDR2 SFDVKD. The V and J ends lost 3 bases and 6 bases, in that order; junction bases with no gene match: 8. The length of the CDR3 is 15 residues. CDR3 nucleotide sequence: TGTGCCACCAGTGATAAACAGGGGGGTGCGGATGGCTACACCTTC. Its translation: CATSDKQGGADGYTF.

This chain joins TRBV6-5 and TRBJ2-7, with 9 bases lining up with TRBD1. V lost 8 bases to trimming and J lost 3 bases; unmatched junction nucleotides: 11. The CDR3 has 15 amino acids. The germline V gene encodes CDR1 MNHEY and CDR2 SVGAGI. The CDR3 DNA sequence: TGTGCCAGCTCCTTATTCCGGGACAGGGACTACGAGCAGTACTTC. This encodes CASSLFRDRDYEQYF.

This chain joins TRBV5-1 and TRBJ1-4, with D unclear. The germline V and J ends were trimmed by 4 bases and 0 bases, with 13 bases remaining between them. The CDR3 sequence is 16 residues long. CDR1 SGHRS and CDR2 YFSETQ come from the germline V gene. DNA for the CDR3: TGCGCCAGCAGCGTTAGAGGATGGTCAACTAATGAAAAACTGTTTTTT. It specifies CASSVRGWSTNEKLFF.

This sequence joins TRBV6-1 and TRBJ1-4; 7 bases agree with TRBD1. The CDR3 extends over 17 amino acids. From germline, CDR1 is MNHNS and CDR2 SASEGT. V was clipped by 2 bases and J by 5 bases; unmatched bases: 11. The DNA for the CDR3 is TGTGCCAGCAGTGAACCAATAGCCGGGACAGCGAATGAAAAACTGTTTTTT. As protein: CASSEPIAGTANEKLFF.

This chain links TRBV7-2 with TRBJ2-1, with TRBD2 identical over 10 bases. J was trimmed by 8 bases and V by 5 bases; bases with no gene match: 12. The V gene's germline CDR1 is SGHTA and CDR2 FQGNSA. CDR3 length: 16 residues. CDR3 residues: CASSRAAGGPGYEQFF. For the CDR3, the DNA is TGTGCCAGCAGCCGGGCAGCGGGGGGGCCGGGCTATGAGCAGTTCTTC.

The genes are TRBV15 and TRBJ2-1, with 11 bases matching TRBD2. Germline assignment: CDR1 LNHNV and CDR2 YYDKDF (reference sequence). Trimming took 6 bases from V and 5 from J; bases not matched to a gene: 3. CDR3 length: 14 amino acids. The CDR3 region has the DNA TGTGCCACCAGGGGGACTAGCGGTCACAATGAGCAGTTCTTC. It is translated as CATRGTSGHNEQFF.

The chain has TRBV11-2 and TRBJ2-3; 9 bases fit TRBD2. CDR1 and CDR2 from the germline V gene are SGHAT and FQNNGV. V shed 6 bases and J 1 base; nucleotides not matched to a gene: 8. This CDR3 region has 16 residues. The CDR3, as DNA: TGTGCCAGCAGGCGACTAGCGGCGACGGGCACAGATACGCAGTATTTT. Protein product: CASRRLAATGTDTQYF.

V is TRBV12-3 or TRBV12-4 and J is TRBJ1-2; no clear D. Between the trimmed V and J ends, which lost 6 bases and 10 bases, there was a span of 18 bases. This CDR3 contains 13 residues. DNA of the CDR3: TGTGCCAGCAGCCCGCGGGGTCCCATTTTCTACACCTTC. Encoded protein: CASSPRGPIFYTF.

The table lists this clone with a few counts. The V gene is TRBV9, the J gene TRBJ1-2, with 7 positions matching TRBD1. The length of the CDR3 is 15 residues. V lost 3 bases to trimming and J lost 4 bases; unmatched junction nucleotides: 9. Germline CDR1 SGDLS, CDR2 YYNGEE. The CDR3 nucleotides read TGTGCCAGCAGCGGAGGACAGGCCTCTTCCTATGGCTACACCTTC. It encodes CASSGGQASSYGYTF.

The CDR3: CASSIERGSRSGANVLTF. CDR3 coding DNA: TGTGCCAGTAGTATAGAGAGGGGGAGTCGGTCTGGGGCCAACGTCCTGACTTTC. This chain uses TRBV19 with TRBJ2-6; possible D gene TRBD1, 6 bases. V shed 0 bases and J shed 1 base, with 13 bases lying between them. The germline CDR1 and CDR2 sequences are LNHDA and SQIVND (reference sequence). This CDR3 is built from 18 residues.

This CDR3 reads CASSFLENTEAFF. The CDR3 DNA is TGTGCCAGCAGTTTTCTAGAGAACACTGAAGCTTTCTTT. The genes are TRBV28 and TRBJ1-1; no definite D call. The germline gives CDR1 MDHEN, CDR2 SYDVKM. This CDR3 region has 13 residues. The V and J ends lost 3 bases and 1 base respectively, with 6 bases between them.

In DNA form, the CDR3 reads TGTGCCAGCAGTTACGTCCTAGCAGGTTATGAGCAGTTCTTC. Its protein is CASSYVLAGYEQFF. The chain is built from TRBV6-5 and TRBJ2-1, with a weak D call TRBD2 (5 bases). Per the germline V gene, CDR1 is MNHEY and CDR2 is SVGAGI. V lost 2 bases and J lost 8, with 13 bases in between. The CDR3 is 14 residues long.

This chain links TRBV18 with TRBJ1-4; 7 bases match TRBD1. Germline assignment: CDR1 KGHSH and CDR2 LQKENI. This CDR3 contains 16 residues. J was trimmed by 0 bases and V by 4 bases; bases with no gene match: 5. CDR3 nucleotides: TGTGCCAGCTCACTGGGACAGACCACAACTAATGAAAAACTGTTTTTT. Protein product: CASSLGQTTTNEKLFF.

The chain has TRBV3-1 (or the pseudogene TRBV3-2) and TRBJ1-5, with a weak D call TRBD1 (6 bases). The ends were cut back, 0 bases at V and 9 bases at J, with 12 bases in the middle. There are 14 residues in the CDR3. The germline V gene encodes CDR1 LGHDT and CDR2 YNNKEL (reference sequence). CDR3 protein: CASSQDGGPRPQHF. The CDR3 DNA is TGTGCCAGCAGCCAAGATGGGGGCCCCCGGCCCCAGCATTTT.

The chain has TRBV5-1 and TRBJ2-5; TRBD2 matches 9 bases. Germline-derived CDR1 and CDR2 are SGHRS and YFSETQ. With V trimmed by 2 bases and J by 3 bases, 11 bases remained unmatched. The CDR3 extends over 17 amino acids. The CDR3 DNA sequence: TGCGCCAGCAGCTTATTTGGAGGTAGCGGGGGTGAAGAGACCCAGTACTTC. It yields the protein CASSLFGGSGGEETQYF. Full variable domain (outside the CDR3, taken from reference TRBV5-1 and TRBJ2-5): KAGVTQTPRYLIKTRGQQVTLSCSPISGHRSVSWYQQTPGQGLQFLFEYFSETQRNKGNFPGRFSGRQFSNSRSEMNVSTLELGDSALYLCASSLFGGSGGEETQYFGPGTRLLVL.

J is TRBJ1-1 and V is TRBV29-1; D remains ambiguous. Germline CDR1 is SQVTM and CDR2 is ANQGSEA. The CDR3 loop spans 13 amino acids. Trimming took off 2 bases at V and 5 bases at J, with 12 bases between the two ends. This CDR3 reads CSVEIGIQTEAFF. Written as DNA, the CDR3 is TGCAGCGTTGAAATCGGGATTCAAACTGAAGCTTTCTTT.

The rearrangement links TRBV15 to TRBJ2-1, with D possibly TRBD1 on 6 matching bases. Germline V CDR1 and CDR2: LNHNV, YYDKDF (reference sequence). The CDR3 contains 16 residues. V was pared by 3 bases and J by 2 bases, with 14 bases between. Here the CDR3 DNA reads TGTGCCACCAGCAGGGAACAGGGCTATCCCTACAATGAGCAGTTCTTC. This encodes CATSREQGYPYNEQFF.

V usage is TRBV7-9 and J usage is TRBJ1-6; TRBD1 agrees at 9 bases. CDR3 length: 16 amino acids. Germline trimming cut 3 bases from V and 7 bases from J; bases unmatched to any gene: 7. Germline CDR1 and CDR2: SEHNR and FQNEAQ (reference sequence). The CDR3 DNA reads as TGTGCCAGCAGCTTGGCCGGGGGACAGGGAAATTCACCCCTCCACTTT. Translating it yields CASSLAGGQGNSPLHF.

The V and J genes are TRBV9 and TRBJ1-2; D is unclear. In germline, CDR1 is SGDLS, CDR2 YYNGEE. V was trimmed by 0 bases and J by 7 bases, leaving 13 bases between them. CDR3 length: 14 amino acids. CDR3 residues: CASSVDSGSGGYTF. The DNA of the CDR3 is TGTGCCAGCAGCGTAGATAGCGGCTCAGGTGGCTACACCTTC.

The rearrangement joins TRBV7-9 to TRBJ2-7, with TRBD1 matching over 7 bases. CDR3 length: 13 amino acids. Trimming removed 1 base from V and 4 bases from J; junction bases left unmatched: 1. The germline V gene encodes CDR1 SEHNR and CDR2 FQNEAQ (reference sequence). CDR3 loop: CASSLGTGYEQYF. Here the CDR3 DNA reads TGTGCCAGCAGCTTAGGGACAGGTTACGAGCAGTACTTC.

This clone was detected a few times. Other DNA sequences within the sample encode an identical CDR3. This chain links TRBV18 with TRBJ1-4, with D possibly TRBD1 on 6 matching bases. Germline assignment: CDR1 KGHSH and CDR2 LQKENI. The CDR3 has 14 residues. V was pared by 1 base and J by 6 bases, with 9 bases between. The CDR3, as DNA: TGTGCCAGCTCACCACTCAGGGGTGATGAAAAACTGTTTTTT. Protein: CASSPLRGDEKLFF.

The chain carries TRBV3-1 (or the pseudogene TRBV3-2) and TRBJ2-1; tentatively, D is TRBD2 (5 bases). Germline lookup yields CDR1 LGHDT and CDR2 YNNKEL (reference sequence). Between the trimmed V and J ends, which lost 3 bases and 0 bases, there was a span of 18 bases. CDR3 length: 18 residues. The CDR3, as DNA: TGTGCCAGCAGCCATGAACTGTCTAGCCCCAGCTCCTACAATGAGCAGTTCTTC. The encoded protein is CASSHELSSPSSYNEQFF.

This sequence joins TRBV21-1 and TRBJ1-2; TRBD1 is the table's D call and was not checked against the DNA. TRBV21-1 constitutes a pseudogene. The CDR3 spans 15 residues. CDR3 sequence reads: CASSKVNRKGEGYTF. The CDR3 DNA sequence: TGTGCCAGCAGCAAAGTGAACAGGAAAGGAGAGGGCTACACCTTC.

The V gene is TRBV10-1, the J gene TRBJ1-2; 8 bases line up with TRBD1. Germline V CDR1 and CDR2: WNHNN, SYGVQD (reference sequence). With V trimmed by 4 bases and J by 4 bases, 2 bases remained unmatched. The CDR3 has 13 amino acids. The CDR3 spells CASSGDRSYGYTF. The CDR3 bases are TGCGCCAGCAGTGGGGACAGGAGCTATGGCTACACCTTC.